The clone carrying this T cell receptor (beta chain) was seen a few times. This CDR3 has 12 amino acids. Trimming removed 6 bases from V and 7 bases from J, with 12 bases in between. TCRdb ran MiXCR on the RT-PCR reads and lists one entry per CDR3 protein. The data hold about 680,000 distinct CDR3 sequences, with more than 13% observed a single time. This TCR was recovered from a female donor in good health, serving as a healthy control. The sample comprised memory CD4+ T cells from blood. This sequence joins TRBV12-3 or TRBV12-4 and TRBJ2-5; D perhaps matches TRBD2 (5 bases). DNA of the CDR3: TGTGCCAGCAGACCGGACTCGGGGACCCAGTACTTC. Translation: CASRPDSGTQYF.